This T cell receptor beta chain was obtained from a study of shared clonotypes between healthy human individuals. The V gene's germline CDR1 is MNHEY and CDR2 SMNVEV (reference sequence). Trimming took 4 bases from V and 1 from J; bases not matched to a gene: 1. The CDR3 is 15 residues long. TCRdb keeps only in-frame clones here, not all; method: immunoSEQ multiplex PCR. The sample holds about 2.4 million clones; under 95% are singletons and the top ten take 0.36%. This clone occurred once. The sample was naive CD4+ T cells from PBMCs. As for subset: CD45RA+ positively selected. The clonotype comes from a man in his late teens or twenties in good health. Some clones in this sample may be carry-over from other donors' samples. V gene TRBV27 combines with J gene TRBJ2-6; TRBD1 matches 7 bases. Here the CDR3 reads CASSSGQSGANVLTF. CDR3 sequence (DNA): TGTGCCAGCAGTTCGGGACAGTCTGGGGCCAACGTCCTGACTTTC.